This T cell receptor beta chain was identified during a study of control samples from healthy donors and cancer patients. Data came from immunoSEQ multiplex PCR; TCRdb stores just in-frame clones and leaves some out. The sample includes about 92,000 clones, around 80% of them seen just once. CDR1 SEHNR and CDR2 FQNEAQ come from the germline V gene (reference sequence). CDR3 length: 15 amino acids. Losses at the gene ends were 3 bases for V and 4 bases for J; bases not matched to a gene: 2. The receptor comes from a woman aged 55-70 years in good health. Specimen: blood. The chain has TRBV7-9 and TRBJ1-5, with 11 bases aligning to TRBD1. The CDR3 DNA is TGTGCCAGCAGCTTTGGGACAGGGGGAAATCAGCCCCAGCATTTT. Protein: CASSFGTGGNQPQHF.